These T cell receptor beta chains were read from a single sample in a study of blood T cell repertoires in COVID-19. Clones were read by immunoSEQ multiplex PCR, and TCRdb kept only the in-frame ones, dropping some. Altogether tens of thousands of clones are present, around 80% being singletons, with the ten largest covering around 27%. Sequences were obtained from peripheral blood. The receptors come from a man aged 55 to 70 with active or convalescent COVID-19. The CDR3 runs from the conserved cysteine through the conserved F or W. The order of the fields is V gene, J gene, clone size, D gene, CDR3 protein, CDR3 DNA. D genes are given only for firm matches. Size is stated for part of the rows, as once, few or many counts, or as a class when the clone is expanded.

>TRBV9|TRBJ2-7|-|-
CASSTDTNYEQYF
TGTGCCAGCAGCACGGACACGAACTACGAGCAGTACTTC
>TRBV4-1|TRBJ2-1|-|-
CASSQDNRGNYNEQFF
TGCGCCAGCAGCCAAGATAACCGGGGGAATTACAATGAGCAGTTCTTC
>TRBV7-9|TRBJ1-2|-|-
CASSSLRGGASNYGYTF
TGTGCCAGCAGCTCCCTCCGGGGGGGGGCATCTAACTATGGCTACACCTTC
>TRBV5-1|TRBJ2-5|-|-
CASSFAGALQETQYF
TGCGCCAGCAGCTTTGCGGGGGCCTTACAAGAGACCCAGTACTTC
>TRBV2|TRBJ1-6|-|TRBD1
CASSGTGNYNSPLHF
TGTGCCAGCAGCGGGACAGGGAATTATAATTCACCCCTCCACTTT
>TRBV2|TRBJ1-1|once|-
CASSSSAGDNTEAFF
TGTGCCAGCAGCAGCAGTGCGGGGGATAACACTGAAGCTTTCTTT
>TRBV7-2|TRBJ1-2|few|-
CASSPGVSNYGYTF
TGTGCCAGCAGCCCGGGGGTCTCTAACTATGGCTACACCTTC
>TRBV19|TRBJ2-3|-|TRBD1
CASTQQGAFTDTQYF
TGTGCCAGTACCCAACAGGGGGCGTTCACAGATACGCAGTATTTT
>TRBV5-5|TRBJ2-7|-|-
CASSLLDSSYEQYF
TGTGCCAGCAGCTTGCTCGATAGCTCCTACGAGCAGTACTTC
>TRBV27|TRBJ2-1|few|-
CASSLRSVYNEQFF
TGTGCCAGCAGTTTGCGGTCCGTGTACAATGAGCAGTTCTTC
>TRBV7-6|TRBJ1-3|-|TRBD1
CASSWTGSGNTIYF
TGTGCCAGCAGCTGGACAGGGTCTGGAAACACCATATATTTT
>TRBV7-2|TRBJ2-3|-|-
CASSGRGGWVDTQYF
TGTGCCAGCAGCGGTAGGGGGGGCTGGGTAGATACGCAGTATTTT
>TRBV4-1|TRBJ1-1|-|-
CASSQGPPRALNTEAFF
TGCGCCAGCAGCCAAGGCCCCCCCAGGGCATTGAACACTGAAGCTTTCTTT
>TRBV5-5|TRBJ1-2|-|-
CASSLRTGILGGYTF
TGTGCCAGCAGCCTTAGAACAGGGATCTTAGGCGGCTACACCTTC
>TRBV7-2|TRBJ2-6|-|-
CASSPWASGANVLTF
TGTGCCAGCAGCCCCTGGGCCTCTGGGGCCAACGTCCTGACTTTC
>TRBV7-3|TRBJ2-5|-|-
CASSLGWTGETQYF
TGTGCCAGCAGCTTAGGTTGGACGGGGGAGACCCAGTACTTC
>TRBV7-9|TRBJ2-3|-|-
CASSFTTTDTQYF
TGTGCCAGCAGCTTCACAACCACAGATACGCAGTATTTT
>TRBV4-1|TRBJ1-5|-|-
CASSQEGVSNQPQHF
TGCGCCAGCAGCCAAGAAGGGGTTAGCAATCAGCCCCAGCATTTT
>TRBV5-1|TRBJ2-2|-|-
CASSLGAGASTGELFF
TGCGCCAGCAGCTTGGGTGCGGGGGCTTCCACCGGGGAGCTGTTTTTT
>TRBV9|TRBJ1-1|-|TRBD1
CASSDPRQGGTEAFF
TGTGCCAGCAGCGACCCTAGACAGGGGGGCACTGAAGCTTTCTTT
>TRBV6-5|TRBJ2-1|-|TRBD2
CASKAAGGIYNEQFF
TGTGCCAGCAAGGCAGCGGGGGGGATCTACAATGAGCAGTTCTTC
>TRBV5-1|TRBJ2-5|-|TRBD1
CASSLDRSEETQYF
TGCGCCAGCAGCCTGGACAGGTCCGAAGAGACCCAGTACTTC
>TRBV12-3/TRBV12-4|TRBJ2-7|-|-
CASSSIQGYEQYF
TGTGCCAGCAGTTCCATACAGGGTTACGAGCAGTACTTC
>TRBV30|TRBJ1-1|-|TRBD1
CAWSGTGLDTEAFF
TGTGCCTGGAGTGGGACAGGGTTAGACACTGAAGCTTTCTTT
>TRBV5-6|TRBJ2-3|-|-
CASSLREPSTDTQYF
TGTGCCAGCAGCTTGAGAGAGCCTAGCACAGATACGCAGTATTTT
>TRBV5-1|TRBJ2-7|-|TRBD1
CASSPSGTGYEQYF
TGCGCCAGCAGCCCATCCGGGACAGGCTACGAGCAGTACTTC
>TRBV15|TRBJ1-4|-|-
CATGNNNEKLFF
TGTGCCACCGGTAACAATAATGAAAAACTGTTTTTT
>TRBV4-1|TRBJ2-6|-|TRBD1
CASSQPGQGAYDWANVLTF
TGCGCCAGCAGCCAGCCGGGACAGGGGGCCTACGACTGGGCCAACGTCCTGACTTTC
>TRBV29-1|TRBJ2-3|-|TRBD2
CSASGASTDTQYF
TGCAGTGCTAGCGGGGCTAGCACAGATACGCAGTATTTT
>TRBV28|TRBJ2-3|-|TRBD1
CASRLTGGLADTQYF
TGTGCCAGCAGGCTTACAGGGGGCCTTGCAGATACGCAGTATTTT
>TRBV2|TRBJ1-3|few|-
CASSEALGAAGNTIYF
TGTGCCAGCAGTGAAGCGCTGGGGGCAGCCGGAAACACCATATATTTT
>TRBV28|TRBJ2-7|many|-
CASSLGAEQYF
TGTGCCAGCAGTTTAGGGGCCGAGCAGTACTTC
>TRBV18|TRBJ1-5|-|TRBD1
CASSPNPPGQGSQPQHF
TGTGCCAGCTCACCCAATCCTCCGGGACAGGGGTCTCAGCCCCAGCATTTT
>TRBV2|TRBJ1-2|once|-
CASSEASGQPASGYTF
TGTGCCAGCAGTGAAGCCTCTGGACAGCCTGCGTCTGGCTACACCTTC
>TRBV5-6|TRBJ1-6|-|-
CASSLSGTPYNSPLHF
TGTGCCAGCAGCTTGTCTGGGACACCTTATAATTCACCCCTCCACTTT
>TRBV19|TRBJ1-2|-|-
CASSMAGTTVARGYTF
TGTGCCAGTAGTATGGCGGGGACTACAGTAGCACGTGGCTACACCTTC
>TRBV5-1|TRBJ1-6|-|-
CASSLLGNSPLHF
TGCGCCAGCAGCTTACTAGGAAATTCACCCCTCCACTTT
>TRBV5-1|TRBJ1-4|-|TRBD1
CASSVGQGATNEKLFF
TGCGCCAGCAGCGTAGGACAGGGCGCAACTAATGAAAAACTGTTTTTT
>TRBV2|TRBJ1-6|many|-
CASSERAAGASPLHF
TGTGCCAGCAGTGAAAGGGCGGCAGGGGCTTCACCCCTCCACTTT
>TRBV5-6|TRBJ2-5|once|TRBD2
CASSSIGRGAFQETQYF
TGTGCCAGCAGCTCGATAGGGCGGGGGGCCTTCCAAGAGACCCAGTACTTC
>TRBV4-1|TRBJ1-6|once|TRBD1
CASSQEPQGARNSPLHF
TGCGCCAGCAGCCAGGAACCACAGGGGGCCCGGAATTCACCCCTCCACTTT
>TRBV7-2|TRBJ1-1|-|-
CASSLGISRGNTEAFF
TGTGCCAGCAGCTTAGGCATTTCAAGGGGAAACACTGAAGCTTTCTTT
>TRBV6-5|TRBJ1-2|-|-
CASSYSEDFYGYTF
TGTGCCAGCAGTTACTCGGAAGACTTCTATGGCTACACCTTC
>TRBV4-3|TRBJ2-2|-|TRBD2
CASSPSGGLFGELFF
TGCGCCAGCAGCCCGTCGGGGGGTCTGTTCGGGGAGCTGTTTTTT
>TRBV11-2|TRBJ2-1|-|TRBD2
CASSLERGGWNEQFF
TGTGCCAGCAGCTTAGAGCGGGGGGGCTGGAATGAGCAGTTCTTC
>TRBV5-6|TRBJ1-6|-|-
CASSLDGGPLSPLHF
TGTGCCAGCAGCTTGGACGGGGGACCTCTTTCACCCCTCCACTTT
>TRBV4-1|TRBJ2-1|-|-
CASSQDMLFRNEQFF
TGCGCCAGCAGCCAAGATATGTTGTTTAGAAATGAGCAGTTCTTC
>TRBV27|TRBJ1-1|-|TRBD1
CASSLRGGTGETEAFF
TGTGCCAGCAGTTTAAGGGGTGGGACAGGCGAGACTGAAGCTTTCTTT
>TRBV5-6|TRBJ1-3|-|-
CASRSRDNSGNTIYF
TGTGCCAGCAGATCCCGGGACAACTCTGGAAACACCATATATTTT
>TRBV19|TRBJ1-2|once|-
CASRKTDNYYGYTF
TGTGCCAGTAGGAAGACGGACAACTACTATGGCTACACCTTC
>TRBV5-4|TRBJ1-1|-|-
CASSFVGNTEAFF
TGTGCCAGCAGCTTTGTGGGCAACACTGAAGCTTTCTTT
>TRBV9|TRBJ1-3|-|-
CASSVGHTGNTIYF
TGTGCCAGCAGCGTAGGACATACTGGAAACACCATATATTTT
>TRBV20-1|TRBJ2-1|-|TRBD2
CSAGGLAGATSSYNEQFF
TGCAGTGCTGGTGGACTAGCGGGGGCCACGAGCTCCTACAATGAGCAGTTCTTC
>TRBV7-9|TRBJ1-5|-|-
CASSTTGGKGQPQHF
TGTGCCAGCAGCACGACGGGGGGGAAGGGTCAGCCCCAGCATTTT
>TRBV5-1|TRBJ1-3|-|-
CASSHATGPSGNTIYF
TGCGCCAGCAGCCACGCGACTGGCCCCTCTGGAAACACCATATATTTT
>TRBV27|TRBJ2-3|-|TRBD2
CASSLFGSGGWSTDTQYF
TGTGCCAGCAGTTTATTTGGTAGCGGGGGGTGGAGCACAGATACGCAGTATTTT
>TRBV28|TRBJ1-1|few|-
CASTGGGDTEAFF
TGTGCCAGCACCGGGGGAGGGGACACTGAAGCTTTCTTT